This T cell receptor beta chain was recovered during a study of blood T cell repertoires in COVID-19. Looking at the study overall: Sites in the United States, Italy and Spain provided acute and convalescent COVID-19 samples. T cells, B-cell-depleted T cells, or PBMCs provided the cDNA or gDNA that served as material.

V lost 6 bases and J lost 6; bases outside the gene matches: 10. The V gene's germline CDR1 is SEHNR and CDR2 FQNEAQ (reference sequence). The CDR3 is 14 residues long. Original processing notes: Cell counts per sample came from amplifying reference gene primers. Using immunoSEQ multiplex PCR, the repertoire was profiled, and TCRdb retains in-frame clones only, with some absent. V and J calls and clone size are those listed in that table; D and trimming were worked out from the DNA. The data show some 40,000 clones, about 88% seen once. This clone was seen a few times. The sequenced material came from peripheral blood. The clonotype was recovered from an older man with acute or convalescent COVID-19. The V gene is TRBV7-9, the J gene TRBJ1-1; 7 bases align to TRBD1. The CDR3 DNA reads TGTGCCAGCAGTATCGAGCAGGGGGGAGCTGAAGCTTTCTTT. Translated, it gives CASSIEQGGAEAFF.